This T cell receptor beta chain derives from a study of shared clonotypes between healthy human individuals (dated by TCRdb to about 2020). With respect to the entire study: The cohort comprised a couple of women and a few men aged 18 to 49 years. Per donor, leukapheresis produced somewhere between about 0.94 and 9 billion PBMCs. To estimate repertoire size and how much clonotypes are shared between individuals, the study performed deep sequencing of blood TCR repertoires from about 5 healthy adults. Per donor, three plates each were used for CD4 naive and CD4 memory, two for CD8 naive, and one for CD8 memory. To increase sequencing depth and limit assay-specific biases, different laboratories used diverse techniques to prepare libraries and sequence TCR repertoires. Findings and caveats that apply to the study as a whole: Incomplete sequencing was indicated by rarefaction of sorted-subset datasets, despite the large sequencing depth. Sampling was restricted to blood, and TCR repertoires in tissue are likely to differ from TCR repertoires in blood. Because the study included a small number of donors, the genetic and exposure-history diversity represented was limited. Pairwise subsampling led to the expectation that sequencing depth would affect the degree of clonotype sharing among donors. Higher generation probabilities were observed for clonotypes shared by all four sorted-subset donors than for non-shared clonotypes. Approximately 5% of naive CD4, approximately 3.7% of naive CD8, 2% to 2.5% of memory CD4, and around 0.42% of memory CD8 clonotypes were shared across a few donors. Naive subsets generally had larger estimated clonotype richness than memory subsets.

Concerning this clone itself: No cognate antigen has been identified for it. No qualities accompany the bases; no much larger clone lies one base away.

TCR CDR3 regions were amplified from genomic DNA by multiplex PCR using the deep immunoSEQ assay. Extracted genomic DNA from each cell subset was spread evenly across all wells of several immunoSEQ 96-well plates, with each plate serving as a replicate. For sorted subsets, about 200 ng genomic DNA, equal to 30,000 or so T cell genomes, was loaded into each replicate PCR. Purified libraries were quantified with a Qubit 3.0 fluorometer, sized on a Bioanalyzer 2100, and re-quantified with the KAPA Library Quantification kit. Each immunoSEQ 96-well plate was sequenced on its own single-read 150-cycle Illumina NextSeq 550 flow cell. Turning to the authors' computational methods: Because the immunoSEQ output held only junctional sequences and lacked quality scores, the filtering could not match the filtering applied to full-length reads. Sequences were annotated with PyIR, a Python wrapper for IgBLAST v1.9, and V/J genes and CDR3 were assigned using IMGT germline references. Reads with weak V/J assignments (E-value above 1e-6), missing CDR3, stop codons, out-of-frame junctions, or ambiguous translated residues were removed. V3J clonotypes were defined as sequences sharing the same inferred V gene, J gene, and CDR3 amino acid sequence. The percentage overlap between two repertoires was calculated by dividing the number of shared unique clonotypes by the size of the smaller repertoire. Richness of each repertoire was evaluated using RTK rarefaction, the Chao1 estimator, and Recon v2.1 estimates of unobserved clonotypes. For all TCRbeta clonotypes obtained by the gDNA method from several donors, generation probabilities were computed with OLGA. In TCRdb, the immuneACCESS table is reduced to in-frame sequences with V and J assigned. These tables do not hold every clone; where another copy was compared, an unresolved V gene accounts for under half, and the others remain unexplained. That table is the source of V, J and clone size, and D and trimming were worked out from the DNA. For this sample the table gives roughly 2,500,000 clones, of which 93% were detected only once. The ten most abundant clones make up approximately 0.37% of the sample.

Healthy HIV-negative adults with no recently reported acute infections or vaccinations were included as donors. Only Caucasian adults living in Nashville, Tennessee, USA were represented among the donors. CD4+ T cells were enriched by magnetic negative selection; naive cells were then positively selected on CD45RA, and the negative fraction formed the memory subset. After blood collection by leukapheresis, PBMCs were isolated using Ficoll-Histopaque density gradient centrifugation and then cryopreserved in the vapor phase of liquid nitrogen. Analytical flow cytometry was used to check the purity and quantity of every magnetically sorted T cell population. Genomic DNA was isolated from every sorted fraction and measured by UV absorbance on a Nanodrop 2000c. V loses 0 bases, J loses 4 bases, and the germline ends lie 17 bases apart. Reading from cysteine to phenylalanine, the CDR3 counts 17 amino acids. The retained sequence is limited to the CDR3, 51 bases, with the frame set at the first base. According to the germline V gene, CDR1 reads SGHRS and CDR2 reads YFSETQ.

Material: naive CD4+ T cells from PBMCs. Per the publication, the cell subset or site label means: CD45RA+ positively selected. This TCR came from a man aged 18-30 years in good health. Some clones in this sample may be carry-over from other donors' samples. The sequence links TRBV5-1 to TRBJ1-3, with an unclear D gene assignment. For the CDR3, the sequence is CASSLVGVSLAGNTIYF. The sequence in DNA is TGCGCCAGCAGCTTGGTGGGAGTTAGTCTCGCCGGAAACACCATATATTTT.